This T cell receptor beta chain came from a study of post-analysis software for immune sequencing data (dated by TCRdb to about 2015). Background on the whole study: Relapsing-remitting, secondary progressive and progressive-relapsing multiple sclerosis were recorded as disease courses, and subtype annotation was lacking for some patients. The multiple sclerosis patient repertoires were compared with 10 or so previously published healthy control repertoires from donors aged about 6 to 25 years. A subset of samples was prepared in parallel using single-end sample barcoding, then pooled and co-amplified after Illumina adapter ligation.

In the germline V gene, CDR1 corresponds to MGHRA and CDR2 to YSYEKL. The CDR3 measures 15 amino acids from cysteine to phenylalanine. CDR3 DNA only is kept here, 45 bases in frame from base 1. The junction carries 11 bases between V and J, which are trimmed by 0 bases and 4 bases respectively. To demonstrate the VDJtools post-analysis software, TCR beta repertoires were profiled from the peripheral blood of about 14 young patients with multiple sclerosis. The patients with multiple sclerosis were children and adolescents between roughly 6 and 17 years of age. Library preparation employed PCR. For sequencing, an Illumina HiSeq 2500 was employed. To reduce PCR and sequencing biases, unique molecular identifiers were built into the TCR beta cDNA libraries. Roughly 0.5 million cDNA molecules were obtained per 1 to 10 million input T cells, so each molecule approximated one T cell. The same protocol used for the earlier healthy control dataset was applied to prepare and sequence the patient libraries. Within a given batch, samples were prepared together, multiplexed and sequenced on the same HiSeq lane. In the source study's methods: MIGEC was used to process the raw barcoded reads, and molecular identifier groups with only a single read were discarded before consensus assembly and CDR3 extraction. Clonotype tables were post-analysed with VDJtools, and diversity was normalized by down-sampling all datasets to the smallest sample size. In repertoire overlap clustering, CDR3 amino acid sequences, but not nucleotide sequences, were matched to correct batch-related cross-sample contamination. The raw public reads went through TCRdb reprocessing: fastp at Q25, MiXCR clone calling, in-frame beta chains kept. A single entry per CDR3 protein holds the most common genes and DNA from its merged rows. TCRdb assigned the V and J calls; the authors' analysis was not used. The sample data list 500,000 to 600,000 distinct CDR3 sequences, and about 40% of these were observed just once. The top ten clones comprise under 2% of the sample.

Turning to this clonotype: It has no known antigen specificity. No base quality information exists; no much larger clone differs at one position.

The study at large found these results: Direct clustering with F measure revealed strong co-clustering of samples prepared in the same batch, which led to a batch-effect correction. The multiple sclerosis patient group was slightly younger than the control group. Compared with controls, multiple sclerosis patients had significantly lower normalized Chao1 diversity, a finding suggesting substantial peripheral T-cell clonal expansion. Significantly higher frequencies in patients than in controls were found for about five TRBV segments, including TRBV5-6, TRBV5-1 and TRBV20-1.

Sequenced input: blood. The clonotype originates from a girl aged 5 to 17 with multiple sclerosis. The chain is encoded by TRBV4-1 joined to TRBJ2-3; too little of a D gene remains to name it. The nucleotide sequence reads as follows: TGCGCCAGCAGCCAAGATGTTCTTCCCCCAGATACGCAGTATTTT. Translated, it gives CASSQDVLPPDTQYF.